One T cell receptor (beta chain) is described in this entry. The antigen it binds to is not known. One end of the junction varies from germline; a read error may be responsible. The sample's treatment or condition label is to be understood as: approximately 18 received Ad26.COV2.S at low or high dose, single or two shots; several received placebo; per-sample allocation not given. For vaccine and placebo recipients, repertoires were sequenced using samples collected on day 63 after the first injection. In Cohort 1b, 25 or so adults aged 18-55 years were enrolled at a single site in Boston, USA, between 29 July and 7 August 2020. Ad26.COV2.S consisted of a replication-incompetent adenovirus type 26 vector by which a prefusion-stabilized SARS-CoV-2 spike protein from the original Wuhan strain was expressed. CDR3 length: 14 amino acids, cysteine to phenylalanine. Only CDR3 DNA is held: 42 bases, read in frame from base 1. CDR1 and CDR2 are drawn from the germline V gene (reference sequence): LNHDA, SQIVND.

The sample is drawn from a study of Ad26.COV2.S vaccination and SARS-CoV-2 variants (dated by TCRdb to the early 2020s). Study-wide context: Donors in the vaccine arm were drawn from COV1001, a multicentre, randomized, double-blind, placebo-controlled phase I-IIa trial testing Ad26.COV2.S in healthy adults. The specificity and breadth of SARS-CoV-2-reactive T cell receptors after Ad26.COV2.S vaccination were assessed by TCRbeta repertoire sequencing. Trial participants were randomized into five groups of five, in which low-dose or high-dose Ad26.COV2.S was given once or twice, or placebo was given on both occasions. The TCR-sequenced set comprised approximately 32 samples: some 20 Ad26.COV2.S vaccine recipients, 5 placebo recipients and 8 SARS-CoV-2 convalescent individuals. Ad26.COV2.S was given intramuscularly at 5x10^10 or 1x10^11 viral particles, as a single shot or as two shots 56 days apart. Investigators did not know the trial group allocation while performing experiments and assessing outcomes. General study outcomes and caveats: Higher spike-specific TCR breadth was observed in Ad26.COV2.S recipients than in placebo recipients (P = 0.0014). The study was not powered to compare responses between vaccine doses or regimens. Vaccine and placebo recipients had similar non-spike TCR breadth, a finding consistent with the vaccine containing only spike. Substantial breadth of spike-specific CD8+ and CD4+ T cell responses was reported after vaccination. According to the authors, total T cell responses may have been underestimated by the TCR breadth and depth analyses.

TCRbeta CDR3 regions were sequenced with the immunoSEQ Assay. After extraction, genomic DNA underwent amplification by bias-controlled multiplex PCR, followed by high-throughput sequencing. On the study's bioinformatics: To quantify the absolute abundance of every unique TCRbeta CDR3 region, sequences were collapsed and filtered. T cell fraction was estimated by normalizing TCRbeta template counts to usable DNA, with usable DNA measured through amplification of reference genes found in all nucleated cells. Repertoire TCRs were annotated as SARS-CoV-2-specific when V gene, CDR3 amino acid sequence and J gene were exactly matched to a known reactive TCR set. The reference SARS-CoV-2 TCR set was derived from MIRA and filtered for enrichment in COVID-19-positive ImmuneCODE repertoires, a step that removed public or cross-reactive TCRs. Using the MIRA antigens, annotated TCRs were further analysed by specific ORF or by position within an ORF. Breadth was defined as the number of annotated unique rearrangements divided by the total number of unique productive rearrangements, and depth was defined as the summed frequency of the annotated unique rearrangements. Two-sided Wilcoxon rank-sum tests were applied when comparing TCR breadth between groups. In its TCRdb copy, this immuneACCESS table keeps in-frame sequences only and misses some clones. Where compared with another copy, unresolved V genes explain less than half of these, and the others have no known cause. For V, J and clone size, that table is used; D and trimming come from the DNA. The sample contains roughly 400,000 clones, around 89% of them found a single time. Of the sample, about 2% falls within the top ten clones.

The sequence was collected from a person aged 18-60 years who received the Ad26.COV2.S COVID-19 vaccine or a placebo. The receptor chain draws on TRBV19 and TRBJ2-1; 9 junctional bases match TRBD2. The sample here was peripheral blood, taken in a trial of Ad26.COV2.S vaccine versus placebo. The nucleotide sequence reads TGTGCCAGTAGTATTAATCTCGCGGGAGGGCCAAGGATCTTC. Translation gives CASSINLAGGPRIF.